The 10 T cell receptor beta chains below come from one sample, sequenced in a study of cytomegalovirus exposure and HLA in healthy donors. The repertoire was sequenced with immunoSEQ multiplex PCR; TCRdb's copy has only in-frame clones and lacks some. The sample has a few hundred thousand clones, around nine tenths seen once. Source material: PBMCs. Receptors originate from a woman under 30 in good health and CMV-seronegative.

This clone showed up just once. In nucleotides, the CDR3 is TGTGCCAGCAGCGCTTACAGGGAGGAGCAGTACTTC. This sequence encodes CASSAYREEQYF. The gene calls are TRBV13 and TRBJ2-7, with D perhaps TRBD1 (6 bases). V was shortened by 5 bases and J by 7 bases, with 12 bases between the two germline ends. CDR3 size: 12 residues. The germline V gene has CDR1 PRHDT and CDR2 FYEKMQ (reference sequence).

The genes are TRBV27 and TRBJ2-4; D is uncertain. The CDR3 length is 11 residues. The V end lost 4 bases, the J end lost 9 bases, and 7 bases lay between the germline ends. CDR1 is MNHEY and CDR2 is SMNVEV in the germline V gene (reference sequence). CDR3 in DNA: TGTGCCAGCAGTTGGTCCGGCATTCAGTACTTC. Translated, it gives CASSWSGIQYF.

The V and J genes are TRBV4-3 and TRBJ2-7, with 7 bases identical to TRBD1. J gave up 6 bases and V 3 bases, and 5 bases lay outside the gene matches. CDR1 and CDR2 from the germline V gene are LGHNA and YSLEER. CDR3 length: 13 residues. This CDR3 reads CASSQTGLGEQYF. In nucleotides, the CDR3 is TGCGCCAGCAGCCAGACAGGGTTGGGCGAGCAGTACTTC.

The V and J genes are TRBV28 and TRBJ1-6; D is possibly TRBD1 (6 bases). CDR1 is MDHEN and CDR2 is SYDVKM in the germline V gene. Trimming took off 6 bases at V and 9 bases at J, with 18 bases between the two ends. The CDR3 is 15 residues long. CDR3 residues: CASRKVQGVGSPLHF. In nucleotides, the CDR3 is TGTGCCAGCAGGAAAGTACAGGGTGTCGGTTCACCCCTCCACTTT.

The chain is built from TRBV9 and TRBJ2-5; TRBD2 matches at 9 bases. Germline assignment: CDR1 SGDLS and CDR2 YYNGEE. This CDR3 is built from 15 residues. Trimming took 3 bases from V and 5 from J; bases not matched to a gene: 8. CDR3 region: CASSALAGREETQYF. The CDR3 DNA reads TGTGCCAGCAGCGCCCTAGCGGGAAGGGAGGAGACCCAGTACTTC.

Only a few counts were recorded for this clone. The CDR3 sequence is CASSLQGTPEAFF. The CDR3 DNA is TGTGCCAGCAGCTTGCAGGGGACCCCTGAAGCTTTCTTT. J is TRBJ1-1 and V is TRBV5-4, with D tentatively TRBD1 (6 bases). Germline V CDR1 and CDR2: SGHNT, YYREEE (reference sequence). Deletions cut 1 base from V and 6 bases from J, with 10 bases between. The CDR3 has 13 residues.

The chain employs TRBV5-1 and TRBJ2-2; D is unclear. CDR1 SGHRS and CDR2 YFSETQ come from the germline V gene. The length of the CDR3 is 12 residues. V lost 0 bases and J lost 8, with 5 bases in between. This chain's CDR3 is CASSLAGGELFF. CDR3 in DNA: TGCGCCAGCAGCTTGGCCGGGGGGGAGCTGTTTTTT.

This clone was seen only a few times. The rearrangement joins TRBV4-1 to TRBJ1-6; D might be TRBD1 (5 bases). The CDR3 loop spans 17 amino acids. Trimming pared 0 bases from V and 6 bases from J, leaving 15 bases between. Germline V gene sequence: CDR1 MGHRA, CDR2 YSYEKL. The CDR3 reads CASSQDPDGARNSPLHF. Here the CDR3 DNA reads TGCGCCAGCAGCCAAGATCCGGATGGGGCTCGTAATTCACCCCTCCACTTT.

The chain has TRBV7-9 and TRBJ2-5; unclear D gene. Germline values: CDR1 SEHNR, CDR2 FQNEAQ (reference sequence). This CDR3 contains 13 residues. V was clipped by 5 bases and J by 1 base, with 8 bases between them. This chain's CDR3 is CASSPRSQETQYF. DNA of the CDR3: TGTGCCAGCAGCCCTCGTTCCCAAGAGACCCAGTACTTC.

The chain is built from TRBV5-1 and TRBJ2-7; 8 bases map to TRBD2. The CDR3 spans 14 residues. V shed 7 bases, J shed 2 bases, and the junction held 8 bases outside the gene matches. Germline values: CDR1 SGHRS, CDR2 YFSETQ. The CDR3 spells CASCRGGSPYEQYF. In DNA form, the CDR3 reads TGCGCCAGCTGCCGGGGGGGATCTCCCTACGAGCAGTACTTC.